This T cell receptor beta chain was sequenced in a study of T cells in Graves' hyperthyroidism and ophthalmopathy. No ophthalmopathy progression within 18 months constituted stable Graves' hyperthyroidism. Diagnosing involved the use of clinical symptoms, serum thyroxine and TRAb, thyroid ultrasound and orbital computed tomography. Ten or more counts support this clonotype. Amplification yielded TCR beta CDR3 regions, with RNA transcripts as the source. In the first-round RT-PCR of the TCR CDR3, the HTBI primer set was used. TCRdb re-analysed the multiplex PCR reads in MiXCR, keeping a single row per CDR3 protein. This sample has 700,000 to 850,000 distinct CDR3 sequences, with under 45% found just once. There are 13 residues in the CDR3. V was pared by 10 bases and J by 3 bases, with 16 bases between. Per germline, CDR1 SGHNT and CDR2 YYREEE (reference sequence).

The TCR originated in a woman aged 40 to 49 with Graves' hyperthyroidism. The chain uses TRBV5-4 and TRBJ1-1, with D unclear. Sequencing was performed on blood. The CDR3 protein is CAVQQEVYTEAFF. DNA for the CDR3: TGTGCCGTTCAGCAGGAGGTCTACACTGAAGCTTTCTTT.